Listed here are 9 T cell receptor beta chains from one sample, sequenced in a study of blood T cell repertoires in COVID-19. The method was immunoSEQ multiplex PCR; TCRdb's version includes in-frame clones alone and lacks a portion of them. Among 90,000 or so clones, about 83% were seen once, and the ten largest hold 15% to 20%. Sequencing was performed on peripheral blood. These receptors were obtained from a woman aged 55-70 years with COVID-19, enrolled during active disease.

This clone was observed a single time. The chain combines TRBV7-6 with TRBJ1-5; 9 bases are shared with TRBD1. V was clipped by 5 bases and J by 3 bases; unmatched bases: 14. The CDR3 sequence is 18 residues long. Germline lookup yields CDR1 SGHVS and CDR2 FNYEAQ. The CDR3 loop reads CASSKLSGTGMINQPQHF. In DNA form, the CDR3 reads TGTGCCAGCAGCAAATTGTCCGGGACAGGGATGATCAATCAGCCCCAGCATTTT. The full variable domain, in which reference TRBV7-6 and TRBJ1-5 provide the parts outside the CDR3, is GAGVSQSPRYKVTKRGQDVALRCDPISGHVSLYWYRQALGQGPEFLTYFNYEAQQDKSGLPNDRFSAERPEGSISTLTIQRTEQRDSAMYRCASSKLSGTGMINQPQHFGDGTRLSIL.

The chain recombines TRBV2 with TRBJ1-2, with 8 bases that match TRBD1. Germline CDR1 reads SNHLY; CDR2 reads FYNNEI. CDR3 size: 14 residues. The ends lost 0 bases at V and 5 bases at J; junction bases unmatched: 2. The CDR3 coding sequence is TGTGCCAGCAGTGAAGCAAGGACAGGGTATGGCTACACCTTC. Encoded protein: CASSEARTGYGYTF.

This chain's CDR3 is CASSFSGGAYEQYF. The CDR3 region has the DNA TGCGCCAGCAGCTTTAGCGGGGGGGCCTACGAGCAGTACTTC. The J gene is TRBJ2-7, the V gene TRBV5-1; TRBD2 agrees at 11 bases. CDR1 is SGHRS, CDR2 YFSETQ, per germline. Trimming took 2 bases from V and 2 from J; bases not matched to a gene: 0. The CDR3 runs to 14 residues.

This chain connects TRBV6-5 to TRBJ2-7; a weak D match, TRBD1 (6 bases). V lost 6 bases and J lost 1, with 13 bases in between. This CDR3 spans 14 amino acids. Germline V gene data show CDR1 as MNHEY and CDR2 as SVGAGI. CDR3 sequence (DNA): TGTGCCAGCAGAGCTGGGACACTGTCCTACGAGCAGTACTTC. Amino acid sequence: CASRAGTLSYEQYF.

The chain has TRBV7-6 and TRBJ1-2; possibly TRBD1 for D (5 bases). The CDR3 contains 15 residues. Trimming took 5 bases from V and 4 from J, leaving 17 bases between them. Germline V gene sequence: CDR1 SGHVS, CDR2 FNYEAQ. CDR3 loop: CASSPSRATGYGYTF. DNA for the CDR3: TGTGCCAGCAGCCCGTCAAGGGCAACAGGCTATGGCTACACCTTC. Complete variable domain (other parts from reference TRBV7-6 and TRBJ1-2): GAGVSQSPRYKVTKRGQDVALRCDPISGHVSLYWYRQALGQGPEFLTYFNYEAQQDKSGLPNDRFSAERPEGSISTLTIQRTEQRDSAMYRCASSPSRATGYGYTFGSGTRLTVV.

The chain is built from TRBV4-3 and TRBJ1-2; D is undetermined. The CDR3 covers 16 residues. Germline CDR1 reads LGHNA; CDR2 reads YSLEER. Trimming removed 3 bases from V and 0 bases from J, with 14 bases in between. The CDR3, as DNA: TGCGCCAGCAGCCAGGGAGAGAGGTGGGCTAACTATGGCTACACCTTC. Amino acids: CASSQGERWANYGYTF.

The chain couples TRBV2 to TRBJ2-1; the D is unclear. Deletions cut 7 bases from V and 2 bases from J, with 9 bases between. The CDR3 length is 13 residues. Germline CDR1 SNHLY, CDR2 FYNNEI. CDR3 in amino acids: CASKYGTYNEQFF. The CDR3, as DNA: TGTGCCAGCAAGTACGGTACCTACAATGAGCAGTTCTTC.

The chain links TRBV2 to TRBJ1-1; D unclear. The germline V gene encodes CDR1 SNHLY and CDR2 FYNNEI. The CDR3 has 14 amino acids. Trimming took off 7 bases at V and 1 base at J, with 13 bases between the two ends. The CDR3 sequence is CASTGDYQNTEAFF. The CDR3 DNA is TGTGCCAGCACCGGGGATTACCAGAACACTGAAGCTTTCTTT.

The V and J genes are TRBV30 and TRBJ2-7; tentative D call: TRBD2 (5 bases). This CDR3 has 14 amino acids. V shed 3 bases and J shed 1 base, with 13 bases lying between them. Germline-derived CDR1 and CDR2 are GTSNPN and SVGIG (reference sequence). The CDR3 bases are TGTGCCTGGAGGGCAGCGGCAGCTTCCTACGAGCAGTACTTC. Its translation: CAWRAAAASYEQYF.